Shown below are 22 T cell receptor beta chains from a single sample sequenced in a study of early T cells in non-severe SARS-CoV-2 infection. Using its own MiXCR run on the 5' RACE reads, TCRdb lists one record per CDR3 protein. Of 85,000 to 95,000 distinct CDR3 sequences in the sample, roughly 15% were seen once. The sequencing here drew on whole blood, taken at baseline. The origin of the receptors is an adult who was a healthcare worker with PCR-confirmed SARS-CoV-2 infection or an uninfected control (not recorded which).

The J gene is TRBJ2-2, the V gene TRBV6-2 or TRBV6-3, with D possibly being TRBD1 or TRBD2 (5 bases each). The CDR3 is 15 residues long. Germline assignment: CDR1 MNHEY and CDR2 SVGEGT. The V gene lost 5 bases and the J gene lost 6 bases, with 16 bases spanning the gap. DNA for the CDR3: TGTGCCAGCAGTCCGGGACCCGCCTTATCCGGGGAGCTGTTTTTT. It specifies CASSPGPALSGELFF.

This clonotype appeared many times. V usage is TRBV7-2 and J usage is TRBJ2-3, with D maybe TRBD2 (6 bases). Germline CDR1 reads SGHTA; CDR2 reads FQGNSA. Trimming took 5 bases from V and 4 from J, leaving 16 bases between them. The CDR3 has 15 amino acids. This CDR3 is CASSRRVWGADTQYF. CDR3 DNA: TGTGCCAGCAGCCGCCGGGTCTGGGGGGCAGATACGCAGTATTTT. The full variable domain, completed using reference TRBV7-2 and TRBJ2-3, is GAGVSQSPSNKVTEKGKDVELRCDPISGHTALYWYRQSLGQGLEFLIYFQGNSAPDKSGLPSDRFSAERTGGSVSTLTIQRTQQEDSAVYLCASSRRVWGADTQYFGPGTRLTVL.

This clonotype has ten or more counts. This chain joins TRBV28 and TRBJ2-7; the D gene could be TRBD1 or TRBD2 (5 bases each). The CDR3 length is 15 residues. Germline V gene sequence: CDR1 MDHEN, CDR2 SYDVKM. Trimming removed 3 bases at V and 3 bases at J, with 15 bases between. This chain's CDR3 is CASSFSPGRFYEQYF. The CDR3 DNA sequence: TGTGCCAGCAGTTTTTCTCCGGGGCGCTTCTACGAGCAGTACTTC.

This clonotype was observed a few times. The chain recombines TRBV4-2 with TRBJ2-1, with D possibly called TRBD1 or TRBD2 (5 bases each). Trimming pared 0 bases from V and 10 bases from J, leaving 7 bases between. The length of the CDR3 is 12 residues. Germline assignment: CDR1 LGHNA and CDR2 YNFKEQ. The CDR3 DNA reads as TGTGCCAGCAGCCAAGAGAGGGACGAGCAGTTCTTC. Translating gives CASSQERDEQFF.

The gene calls are TRBV12-3 or TRBV12-4 and TRBJ1-1; D possibly corresponds to TRBD1 (5 bases). This CDR3 has 14 residues. V lost 6 bases, J lost 6 bases, and 17 bases lay in between. The CDR3 region has the DNA TGTGCCAGCAGCACCCGTTGGGGGAGCGCTGAAGCTTTCTTT. It translates to CASSTRWGSAEAFF.

This clonotype was counted a few times. This chain links TRBV7-8 with TRBJ2-3; 10 positions agree with TRBD2. Germline V gene lookup returns CDR1 SGHVS and CDR2 FQNEAQ. J was trimmed by 3 bases and V by 4 bases; bases with no gene match: 16. The CDR3 consists of 19 residues. CDR3 coding DNA: TGTGCCAGCAGCTGGGGGAGTGGGCTAGCGGGAGAGGGTACAGATACGCAGTATTTT. Residues: CASSWGSGLAGEGTDTQYF.

The chain recombines TRBV28 with TRBJ2-7, with 8 bases identical to TRBD1. CDR1 is MDHEN and CDR2 is SYDVKM in the germline V gene. V lost 6 bases and J lost 1; bases outside the gene matches: 14. The CDR3 length is 17 residues. The CDR3 DNA reads TGTGCCAGCAGAATCGGACAGGGTGTTTGGAGGTCCTACGAGCAGTACTTC. This gives the protein CASRIGQGVWRSYEQYF.

This clonotype was seen repeatedly, ten times or more. The genes are TRBV24-1 and TRBJ1-1, with 9 bases matching TRBD1. The trim removed 5 bases at V and 3 bases at J, leaving 3 bases unmatched. Germline values: CDR1 KGHDR, CDR2 SFDVKD. The CDR3 totals 14 residues. The CDR3 bases are TGTGCCACCAGTGGCGGGACAGGGTACACTGAAGCTTTCTTT. This sequence encodes CATSGGTGYTEAFF.

The rearrangement links TRBV5-1 to TRBJ2-1; D is undetermined. The CDR3 is 15 amino acids. The V end was cut by 6 bases, the J end by 0 bases, with 13 bases between. From germline, CDR1 is SGHRS and CDR2 YFSETQ. This chain's CDR3 is CASTPSDLSYNEQFF. The CDR3 DNA follows: TGCGCCAGCACCCCCTCTGATCTCTCCTACAATGAGCAGTTCTTC.

This clonotype was counted many times. The chain uses TRBV5-1 and TRBJ1-5; D gene unclear. CDR3 length equals 15 residues. Germline V gene data show CDR1 as SGHRS and CDR2 as YFSETQ. The V end lost 0 bases, the J end lost 5 bases, and 12 bases lay between the germline ends. The CDR3 DNA sequence: TGCGCCAGCAGCTTGGGGCCAGGTGGAGATCAGCCCCAGCATTTT. Amino acids: CASSLGPGGDQPQHF.

This clonotype was seen a few times. An end of the junction differs from the germline gene, which may be a read error. This chain connects TRBV6-1 to TRBJ1-1; D possibly corresponds to TRBD1 (5 bases). Per germline, CDR1 MNHNS and CDR2 SASEGT. CDR3 length equals 15 residues. The CDR3 DNA reads TGTGCCAGCACTGAAGGGGAGGCCATGAACACTGAAGCTTTCTTT. It is translated as CASTEGEAMNTEAFF.

This sequence joins TRBV4-1 and TRBJ2-1; maybe TRBD2 (7 bases). The CDR3 loop spans 16 amino acids. CDR1 and CDR2 from the germline V gene are MGHRA and YSYEKL. The V gene lost 1 base and the J gene lost 10 bases, with 20 bases spanning the gap. The CDR3: CASSQVLRGGVREQFF. CDR3 coding DNA: TGCGCCAGCAGCCAAGTTCTTCGAGGGGGGGTCAGAGAGCAGTTCTTC.

There are a few counts of this clonotype. The genes are TRBV27 and TRBJ2-7; no clear D gene. Germline loops: CDR1 MNHEY, CDR2 SMNVEV (reference sequence). The V and J ends lost 5 bases and 1 base respectively, with 12 bases between them. The CDR3 totals 14 residues. CDR3 DNA sequence: TGTGCCAGCAGTCTGAGAGGAATATCCTACGAGCAGTACTTC. This sequence encodes CASSLRGISYEQYF.

The chain has TRBV5-1 and TRBJ2-7; no firm D call. V lost 0 bases and J 5 bases, leaving 12 bases between the germline ends. Germline V CDR1 and CDR2: SGHRS, YFSETQ. The CDR3 totals 14 residues. CDR3 bases: TGCGCCAGCAGCTTGGGCAGGTTGTATCACGAGCAGTACTTC. Protein product: CASSLGRLYHEQYF.

This clonotype turned up a few times. V gene TRBV3-1 combines with J gene TRBJ1-6; D ambiguous. CDR1 is LGHDT and CDR2 is YNNKEL in the germline V gene (reference sequence). V was clipped by 3 bases and J by 6 bases, with 9 bases between them. The CDR3 has 14 amino acids. For the CDR3, the DNA is TGTGCCAGCAGCCATGGAGGTGGTAATTCACCCCTCCACTTT. Translated: CASSHGGGNSPLHF.

J is TRBJ2-5 and V is TRBV11-2, with D possibly matching TRBD1 (5 bases). CDR1 SGHAT and CDR2 FQNNGV come from the germline V gene. V was clipped by 5 bases and J by 5 bases, with 12 bases between them. This CDR3 is 13 amino acids long. The CDR3 bases are TGTGCCAGCAGCCCTGGGGCGGCGGAGACCCAGTACTTC. Amino acid sequence: CASSPGAAETQYF.

V is TRBV19 and J is TRBJ2-1; a possible D gene is TRBD1 (5 bases). The length of the CDR3 is 12 residues. V shed 3 bases and J shed 14 bases, with 14 bases lying between them. Per the germline V gene, CDR1 is LNHDA and CDR2 is SQIVND (reference sequence). CDR3 region: CASSIQGRFKFF. The CDR3 nucleotides read TGTGCCAGTAGTATTCAGGGCCGTTTTAAGTTCTTC.

V and J are TRBV4-3 and TRBJ1-1, with unresolved D. The CDR3 is made up of 15 amino acids. V gave up 0 bases and J gave up 0 bases, with 8 bases separating them. Germline V gives CDR1 LGHNA, CDR2 YSLEER. DNA of the CDR3: TGCGCCAGCAGCCAAGATCAGGAGTTGAACACTGAAGCTTTCTTT. This codes for CASSQDQELNTEAFF.

The rearrangement joins TRBV6-5 to TRBJ1-2; D possibly corresponds to TRBD1 (5 bases). CDR1 is MNHEY, CDR2 SVGAGI, per germline. Trimming left V 8 bases short and J 4 bases short, with 11 bases between. There are 12 residues in the CDR3. This chain's CDR3 is CASGRESYGYTF. CDR3 DNA: TGTGCCAGCGGCAGGGAGAGCTATGGCTACACCTTC.

The rearrangement links TRBV20-1 to TRBJ2-1; 12 nucleotides line up with TRBD2. The CDR3 totals 17 residues. The V gene end was trimmed by 0 bases and the J gene end by 0 bases; junction bases not matched to a gene: 3. Germline V gene sequence: CDR1 DFQATT, CDR2 SNEGSKA (reference sequence). The CDR3 here is CSARDRTSGDSYNEQFF. CDR3 bases: TGCAGTGCTAGAGACCGGACTAGCGGGGACTCCTACAATGAGCAGTTCTTC.

The gene calls are TRBV7-2 and TRBJ2-2, with 7 positions matching TRBD2. CDR3 length equals 15 residues. CDR1 and CDR2 (germline): SGHTA, FQGNSA. V trimming: 2 bases; J trimming: 6 bases; junction bases outside the gene matches: 6. The CDR3 coding sequence is TGTGCCAGCAGCTTATTCGTGGCGGGAGCCGGGGAGCTGTTTTTT. It yields the protein CASSLFVAGAGELFF.

The chain uses TRBV15 and TRBJ2-3; D not resolved. V lost 3 bases and J lost 3, with 7 bases in between. Germline CDR1 is LNHNV and CDR2 is YYDKDF (reference sequence). The CDR3 is 13 residues long. CDR3 protein: CATSSDPTDTQYF. Written as DNA, the CDR3 is TGTGCCACCAGCAGTGACCCGACAGATACGCAGTATTTT.